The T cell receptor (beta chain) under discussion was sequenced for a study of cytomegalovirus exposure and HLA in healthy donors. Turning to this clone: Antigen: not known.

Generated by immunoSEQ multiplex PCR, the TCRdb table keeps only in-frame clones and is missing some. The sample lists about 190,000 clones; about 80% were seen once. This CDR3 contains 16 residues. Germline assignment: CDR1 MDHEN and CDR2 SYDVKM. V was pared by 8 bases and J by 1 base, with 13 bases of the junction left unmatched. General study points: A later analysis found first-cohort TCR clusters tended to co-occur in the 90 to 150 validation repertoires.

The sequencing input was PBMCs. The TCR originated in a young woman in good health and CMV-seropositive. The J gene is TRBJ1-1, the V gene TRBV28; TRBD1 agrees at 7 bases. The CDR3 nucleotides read TGTGCCAGCGAAACCGGGAGGGGGCTTGAGAACACTGAAGCTTTCTTT. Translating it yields CASETGRGLENTEAFF.